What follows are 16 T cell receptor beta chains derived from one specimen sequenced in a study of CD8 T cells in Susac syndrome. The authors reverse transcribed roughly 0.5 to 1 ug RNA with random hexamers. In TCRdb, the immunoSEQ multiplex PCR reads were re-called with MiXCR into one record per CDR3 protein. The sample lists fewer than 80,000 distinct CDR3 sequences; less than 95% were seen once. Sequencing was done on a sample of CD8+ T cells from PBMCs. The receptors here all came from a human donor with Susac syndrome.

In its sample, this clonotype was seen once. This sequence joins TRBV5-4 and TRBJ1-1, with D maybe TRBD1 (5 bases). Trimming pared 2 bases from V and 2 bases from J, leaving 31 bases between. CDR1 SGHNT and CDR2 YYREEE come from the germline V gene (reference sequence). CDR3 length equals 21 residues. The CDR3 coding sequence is TGTGCCAGCAGCTTTGGGTTCCGTGACAGTACTAAGGGATACGATAACACTGAAGCTTTCTTT. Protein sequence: CASSFGFRDSTKGYDNTEAFF.

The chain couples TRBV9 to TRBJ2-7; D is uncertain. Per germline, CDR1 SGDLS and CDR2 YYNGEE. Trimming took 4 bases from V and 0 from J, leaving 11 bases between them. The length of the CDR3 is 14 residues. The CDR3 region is CASSPGRFSYEQYF. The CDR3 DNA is TGTGCCAGCAGCCCTGGACGGTTCTCCTACGAGCAGTACTTC.

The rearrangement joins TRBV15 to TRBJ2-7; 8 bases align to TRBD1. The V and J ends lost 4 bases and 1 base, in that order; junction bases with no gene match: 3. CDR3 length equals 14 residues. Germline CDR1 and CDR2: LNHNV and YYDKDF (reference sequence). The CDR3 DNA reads TGTGCCACCAGCAACAACAGGGGGTCCTACGAGCAGTACTTC. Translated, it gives CATSNNRGSYEQYF. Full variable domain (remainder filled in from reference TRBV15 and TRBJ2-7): DAMVIQNPRYQVTQFGKPVTLSCSQTLNHNVMYWYQQKSSQAPKLLFHYYDKDFNNEADTPDNFQSRRPNTSFCFLDIRSPGLGDTAMYLCATSNNRGSYEQYFGPGTRLTVT.

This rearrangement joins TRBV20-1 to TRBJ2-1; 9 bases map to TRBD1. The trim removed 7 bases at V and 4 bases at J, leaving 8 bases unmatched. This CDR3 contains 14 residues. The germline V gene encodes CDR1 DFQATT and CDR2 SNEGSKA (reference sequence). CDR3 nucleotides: TGCAGTGGGAGACGGGACAGGGCTTACAATGAGCAGTTCTTC. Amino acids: CSGRRDRAYNEQFF.

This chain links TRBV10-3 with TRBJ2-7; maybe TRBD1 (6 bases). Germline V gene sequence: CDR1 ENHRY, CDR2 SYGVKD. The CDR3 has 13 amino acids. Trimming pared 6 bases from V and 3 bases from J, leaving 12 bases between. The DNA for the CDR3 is TGTGCCATCAGGAGGCCAGGGGACTACGAGCAGTACTTC. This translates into CAIRRPGDYEQYF.

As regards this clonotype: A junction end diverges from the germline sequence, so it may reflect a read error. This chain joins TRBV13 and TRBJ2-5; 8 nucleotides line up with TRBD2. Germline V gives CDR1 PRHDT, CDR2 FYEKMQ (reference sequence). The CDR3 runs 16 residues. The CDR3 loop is CASSERTSMFRETQYF. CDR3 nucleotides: TGTGCCAGCAGCGAACGGACTAGCATGTTTCGAGAGACTCAGTACTTC.

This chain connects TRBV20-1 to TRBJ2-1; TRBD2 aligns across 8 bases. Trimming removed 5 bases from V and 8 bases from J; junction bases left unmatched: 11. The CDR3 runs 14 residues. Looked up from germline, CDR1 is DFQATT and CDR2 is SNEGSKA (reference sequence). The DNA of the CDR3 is TGCAGTGCTGGAGCCGGGACTAGAGTCGATGAGCAGTTCTTC. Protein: CSAGAGTRVDEQFF.

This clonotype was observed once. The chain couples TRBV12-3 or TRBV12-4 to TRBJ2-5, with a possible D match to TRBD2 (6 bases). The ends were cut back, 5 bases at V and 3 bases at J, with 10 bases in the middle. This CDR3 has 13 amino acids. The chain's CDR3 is CASSPSAEETQYF. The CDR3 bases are TGTGCCAGCAGTCCTAGCGCCGAAGAGACCCAGTACTTC.

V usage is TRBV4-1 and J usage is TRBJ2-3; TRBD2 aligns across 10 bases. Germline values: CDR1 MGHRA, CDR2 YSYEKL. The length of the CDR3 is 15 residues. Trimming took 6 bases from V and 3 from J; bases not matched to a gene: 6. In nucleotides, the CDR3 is TGCGCCAGCAGGGAAAGCGGGGGGGCGACAGATACGCAGTATTTT. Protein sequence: CASRESGGATDTQYF.

This chain's CDR3 is CASSDRIVTYEQYF. CDR3 in DNA: TGTGCCAGCAGCGACAGGATAGTCACCTACGAGCAGTACTTC. The V and J genes are TRBV5-6 and TRBJ2-7; TRBD1 is a possible D gene (6 bases). The CDR3 has 14 residues. V was trimmed by 4 bases and J by 2 bases, leaving 13 bases between them. In germline, CDR1 is SGHDT, CDR2 YYEEEE.

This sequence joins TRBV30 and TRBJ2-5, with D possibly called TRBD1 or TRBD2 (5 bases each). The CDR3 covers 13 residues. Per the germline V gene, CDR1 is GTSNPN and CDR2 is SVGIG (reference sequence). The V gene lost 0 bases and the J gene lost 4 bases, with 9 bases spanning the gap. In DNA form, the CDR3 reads TGTGCCTGGAGTGTAGACGGGGCAGAGACCCAGTACTTC. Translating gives CAWSVDGAETQYF. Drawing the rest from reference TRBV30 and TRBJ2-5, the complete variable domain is SQTIHQWPATLVQPVGSPLSLECTVEGTSNPNLYWYRQAAGRGLQLLFYSVGIGQISSEVPQNLSASRPQDRQFILSSKKLLLSDSGFYLCAWSVDGAETQYFGPGTRLLVL.

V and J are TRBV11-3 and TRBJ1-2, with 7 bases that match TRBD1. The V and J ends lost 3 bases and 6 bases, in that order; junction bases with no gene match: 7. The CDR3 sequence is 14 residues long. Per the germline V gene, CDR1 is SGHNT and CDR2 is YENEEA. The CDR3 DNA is TGTGCCAGCAGCTTTGTTGAGGGGGCAGATGGCTACACCTTC. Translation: CASSFVEGADGYTF. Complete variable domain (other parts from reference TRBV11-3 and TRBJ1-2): EAGVVQSPRYKIIEKKQPVAFWCNPISGHNTLYWYLQNLGQGPELLIRYENEEAVDDSQLPKDRFSAERLKGVDSTLKIQPAELGDSAVYLCASSFVEGADGYTFGSGTRLTVV.

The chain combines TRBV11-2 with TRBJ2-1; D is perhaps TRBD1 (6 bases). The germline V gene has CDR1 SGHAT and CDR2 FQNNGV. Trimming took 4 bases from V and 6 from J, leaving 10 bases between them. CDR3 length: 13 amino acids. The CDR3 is CASSSLGGNEQFF. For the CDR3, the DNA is TGTGCCAGCAGCTCCTTAGGGGGCAATGAGCAGTTCTTC.

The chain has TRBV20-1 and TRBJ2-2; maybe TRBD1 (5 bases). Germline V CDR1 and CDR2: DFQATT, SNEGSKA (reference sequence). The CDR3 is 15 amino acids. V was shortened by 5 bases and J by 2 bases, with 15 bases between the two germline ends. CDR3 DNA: TGCAGTGCTGACAGCCCCGAAATCAACACCGGGGAGCTGTTTTTT. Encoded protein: CSADSPEINTGELFF.

The CDR3 here is CASFRDSLWNYGYTF. The CDR3 DNA sequence: TGTGCCAGTTTCCGGGACTCCCTGTGGAACTATGGCTACACCTTC. This rearrangement joins TRBV2 to TRBJ1-2, with D possibly being TRBD1 (5 bases). This CDR3 is built from 15 residues. Per the germline V gene, CDR1 is SNHLY and CDR2 is FYNNEI. The V end lost 9 bases, the J end lost 2 bases, and 19 bases lay between the germline ends.

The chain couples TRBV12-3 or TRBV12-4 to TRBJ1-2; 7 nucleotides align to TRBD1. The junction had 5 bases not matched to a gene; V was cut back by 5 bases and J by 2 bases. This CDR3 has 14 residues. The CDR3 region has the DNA TGTGCCAGCAGTCCGGGACAGCAGAACTATGGCTACACCTTC. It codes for CASSPGQQNYGYTF.